One sample yielded the 15 T cell receptor beta chains listed below, sequenced in a study of PD-1 blockade in mismatch repair-deficient tumors (dated by TCRdb to the late 2010s). The method was the immunoSEQ multiplex PCR assay. The immuneACCESS repertoire file appears here via TCRdb, limited to in-frame rearrangements. These files lack a portion of the clones; in checked studies, under half of the deficit traces to unresolved V genes, and the cause of the others is not known. The sample table holds about 66,000 clones, of which around 80% were seen once. The ten largest account for approximately 5% of the sample. Sequenced here: peripheral blood, sampled 2 weeks after starting pembrolizumab. These receptors were collected from an adult with mismatch repair-deficient cancer.

V usage is TRBV19 and J usage is TRBJ1-1; D remains unclear. V lost 8 bases and J lost 1, with 14 bases in between. CDR1 LNHDA and CDR2 SQIVND come from the germline V gene (reference sequence). This CDR3 contains 14 residues. The CDR3 nucleotides are TGTGCCAGTCTTGTCGGGCAGTCGAACACTGAAGCTTTCTTT. Amino acid sequence: CASLVGQSNTEAFF.

The rearrangement joins TRBV30 to TRBJ1-1, with D tentatively TRBD1 (6 bases). Between the trimmed V and J ends, which lost 5 bases and 2 bases, there was a span of 15 bases. CDR1 and CDR2 (germline): GTSNPN, SVGIG (reference sequence). The CDR3 totals 14 residues. CDR3 bases: TGTGCCTGGGGCCGTCGAGGGGGTAACACTGAAGCTTTCTTT. Protein: CAWGRRGGNTEAFF.

This clone was recorded only once. The rearrangement uses TRBV19 and TRBJ1-4; D gene unclear. Germline V lookup: CDR1 LNHDA, CDR2 SQIVND (reference sequence). V lost 2 bases to trimming and J lost 0 bases, with 10 bases between them. CDR3 length: 16 amino acids. The chain's CDR3 is CASSISDRATNEKLFF. The CDR3 nucleotides read TGTGCCAGTAGTATATCGGACCGAGCAACTAATGAAAAACTGTTTTTT.

The V call is TRBV10-3, the J call TRBJ1-5; the match to TRBD1 covers 8 bases. The ends lost 2 bases at V and 7 bases at J; junction bases unmatched: 7. Germline V gives CDR1 ENHRY, CDR2 SYGVKD. The CDR3 has 15 amino acids. The CDR3 region is CAISERSGGGQPQHF. CDR3 sequence (DNA): TGTGCCATCAGTGAGAGGTCAGGGGGCGGCCAGCCCCAGCATTTT.

This chain joins TRBV6-1 and TRBJ1-2; D is uncertain. Germline CDR1 is MNHNS and CDR2 is SASEGT. V shed 4 bases and J shed 2 bases, with 11 bases lying between them. The CDR3 has 14 residues. The CDR3 here is CASSATGVNYGYTF. In nucleotides, the CDR3 is TGTGCCAGCAGTGCCACCGGGGTCAACTATGGCTACACCTTC.

The table lists this clone with a few counts. This chain uses TRBV7-2 with TRBJ2-7; TRBD2 aligns across 8 bases. The V gene's germline CDR1 is SGHTA and CDR2 FQGNSA. Losses at the gene ends were 2 bases for V and 5 bases for J; bases not matched to a gene: 5. The CDR3 is 14 amino acids. CDR3 sequence (DNA): TGTGCCAGCAGCTTACGACTAGCGTTCGACGAGCAGTACTTC. Its translation: CASSLRLAFDEQYF. The full variable domain, its missing parts supplied by reference TRBV7-2 and TRBJ2-7, is GAGVSQSPSNKVTEKGKDVELRCDPISGHTALYWYRQSLGQGLEFLIYFQGNSAPDKSGLPSDRFSAERTGGSVSTLTIQRTQQEDSAVYLCASSLRLAFDEQYFGPGTRLTVT.

This chain joins TRBV19 and TRBJ2-3; D ambiguous. CDR3 length: 15 residues. V was pared by 6 bases and J by 5 bases, with 18 bases between. Germline loops: CDR1 LNHDA, CDR2 SQIVND (reference sequence). The CDR3, as DNA: TGTGCCAGTAGCACCTCTGGCAGTTGGGGAGATACGCAGTATTTT. It translates to CASSTSGSWGDTQYF.

J is TRBJ1-2 and V is TRBV27, with TRBD1 matching over 9 bases. Germline assignment: CDR1 MNHEY and CDR2 SMNVEV (reference sequence). CDR3 length: 16 residues. With V trimmed by 4 bases and J by 0 bases, 6 bases remained unmatched. The CDR3 protein is CASSSGTGLANYGYTF. The CDR3 DNA follows: TGTGCCAGCAGTTCCGGGACAGGGCTAGCTAACTATGGCTACACCTTC.

J is TRBJ2-7 and V is TRBV15; D is unclear. The germline V and J ends were trimmed by 0 bases and 3 bases, with 3 bases remaining between them. CDR1 and CDR2 from the germline V gene are LNHNV and YYDKDF (reference sequence). This CDR3 spans 12 amino acids. CDR3 region: CATSRDSYEQYF. The DNA for the CDR3 is TGTGCCACCAGCAGAGATAGCTACGAGCAGTACTTC.

Concerning this clone: The junction shows a germline mismatch at one end, possibly a read error. The chain has TRBV7-7 and TRBJ2-5; 7 nucleotides align to TRBD1. Per germline, CDR1 SSHAT and CDR2 FNYEAQ (reference sequence). The CDR3 length is 15 residues. In nucleotides, the CDR3 is TGTGCTAGCAGCCGGACAGGCATTACACAAGAGACCCAGTACTTC. Residues: CASSRTGITQETQYF.

This clone was found a few times. This chain connects TRBV18 to TRBJ2-5; D may correspond to TRBD1 or TRBD2 (5 bases each). Trimming took off 0 bases at V and 5 bases at J, with 10 bases between the two ends. The CDR3 contains 14 residues. The germline V gene has CDR1 KGHSH and CDR2 LQKENI. DNA for the CDR3: TGTGCCAGCTCACCACCGCCGGGGCGGGAGACCCAGTACTTC. It is translated as CASSPPPGRETQYF.

CDR3 in amino acids: CASNPTGSSYEQYF. CDR3 nucleotide sequence: TGTGCCAGCAACCCGACAGGGAGCTCCTACGAGCAGTACTTC. The chain carries TRBV5-4 and TRBJ2-7, with 7 bases identical to TRBD1. V lost 6 bases, J lost 0 bases, and 6 bases stayed unmatched. Germline V gives CDR1 SGHNT, CDR2 YYREEE (reference sequence). The length of the CDR3 is 14 residues.

The rearrangement links TRBV5-8 to TRBJ1-5, with a tentative D call TRBD1 (6 bases). Germline assignment: CDR1 SGHTS and CDR2 YDEGEE. This CDR3 has 15 residues. V was pared by 3 bases and J by 2 bases, with 12 bases between. CDR3 bases: TGTGCCAGCAGCTCCCGGGACAAGGGCAATCAGCCCCAGCATTTT. It translates to CASSSRDKGNQPQHF.

The rearrangement uses TRBV4-1 and TRBJ2-3; 11 bases line up with TRBD2. The junction had 10 bases not matched to a gene; V was cut back by 2 bases and J by 0 bases. CDR3 length: 19 amino acids. Germline CDR1 and CDR2: MGHRA and YSYEKL. For the CDR3, the DNA is TGCGCCAGCAGCCAACAGGCTTCGGGACTAGCGGCTAGCACAGATACGCAGTATTTT. Protein: CASSQQASGLAASTDTQYF.

J is TRBJ2-3 and V is TRBV9; D remains unclear. The CDR3 sequence is 17 residues long. The V and J ends lost 0 bases and 1 base respectively, with 15 bases between them. Germline V CDR1 and CDR2: SGDLS, YYNGEE. CDR3 in amino acids: CASSVGPYPAGTDTQYF. CDR3 in DNA: TGTGCCAGCAGCGTAGGCCCCTACCCCGCAGGCACAGATACGCAGTATTTT. Complete variable domain (other parts from reference TRBV9 and TRBJ2-3): DSGVTQTPKHLITATGQRVTLRCSPRSGDLSVYWYQQSLDQGLQFLIQYYNGEERAKGNILERFSAQQFPDLHSELNLSSLELGDSALYFCASSVGPYPAGTDTQYFGPGTRLTVL.